Listed here are 15 T cell receptor beta chains from one sample, sequenced in a study of cytomegalovirus exposure and HLA in healthy donors. Primers included in the PCR were 60 Vbeta and 13 Jbeta primers. Assay used: immunoSEQ multiplex PCR; TCRdb lists only in-frame clones, some missing. The data show about 180,000 clones, 70% to 85% seen once. Sequencing input: PBMCs. These receptors originate from a girl aged 2-10 years in good health and CMV-seropositive.

This clone has a handful of counts. This sequence joins TRBV5-1 and TRBJ1-1; TRBD1 aligns across 8 bases. The CDR3 contains 16 residues. The V and J ends lost 4 bases and 0 bases, in that order; junction bases with no gene match: 8. From germline, CDR1 is SGHRS and CDR2 YFSETQ. CDR3 coding DNA: TGCGCCAGCAGCCTGACAGGACAGGGAGTGAACACTGAAGCTTTCTTT. This codes for CASSLTGQGVNTEAFF.

In this sample, this clone turned up once. The genes are TRBV5-4 and TRBJ2-5; no clear D gene. Trimming stripped 4 bases from V and 4 bases from J, with 8 bases between. The CDR3 runs 12 residues. Germline lookup yields CDR1 SGHNT and CDR2 YYREEE (reference sequence). The CDR3 nucleotides are TGTGCCAGCAGCGCGCCACCAGAGACCCAGTACTTC. It encodes CASSAPPETQYF.

CDR3 in DNA: TGTGCCTGGATTCCCCAGGGGGCGGAGCAGTTCTTC. This gives the protein CAWIPQGAEQFF. This chain joins TRBV30 and TRBJ2-1; 8 bases map to TRBD1. The CDR3 runs 12 residues. Looked up from germline, CDR1 is GTSNPN and CDR2 is SVGIG (reference sequence). V lost 4 bases, J lost 10 bases, and 6 bases stayed unmatched.

The rearrangement uses TRBV5-4 and TRBJ1-5, with D tentatively TRBD1 (6 bases). V was clipped by 4 bases and J by 6 bases, with 14 bases between them. The CDR3 is 14 residues long. CDR1 is SGHNT, CDR2 YYREEE, per germline (reference sequence). The CDR3, as DNA: TGTGCCAGCAGCAGTTTTGGGGGCGGTCAGCCCCAGCATTTT. The encoded protein is CASSSFGGGQPQHF. Variable domain in full (rest from reference TRBV5-4 and TRBJ1-5): ETGVTQSPTHLIKTRGQQVTLRCSSQSGHNTVSWYQQALGQGPQFIFQYYREEENGRGNFPPRFSGLQFPNYSSELNVNALELDDSALYLCASSSFGGGQPQHFGDGTRLSIL.

V gene TRBV7-6 combines with J gene TRBJ2-7; 8 bases are a match to TRBD2. Unmatched junction bases numbered 15, after V lost 7 bases and J lost 4 bases. Germline V gene sequence: CDR1 SGHVS, CDR2 FNYEAQ. This CDR3 region has 16 residues. The DNA of the CDR3 is TGTGCCAGCACCCTAACCAGTGGCGGGGGGTATTACGAGCAGTACTTC. Translation gives CASTLTSGGGYYEQYF.

This rearrangement joins TRBV7-6 to TRBJ2-7, with D possibly matching TRBD1 (6 bases). The V gene's germline CDR1 is SGHVS and CDR2 FNYEAQ. The CDR3 consists of 14 residues. The V end lost 2 bases, the J end lost 5 bases, and 13 bases lay between the germline ends. This chain's CDR3 is CASSLSAGVDEQYF. The CDR3 DNA follows: TGTGCCAGCAGCTTAAGCGCAGGGGTGGACGAGCAGTACTTC.

This chain connects TRBV11-3 to TRBJ1-1; tentative D call: TRBD1 (6 bases). There are 17 residues in the CDR3. The ends were cut back, 4 bases at V and 1 base at J, with 19 bases in the middle. Germline V gene data show CDR1 as SGHNT and CDR2 as YENEEA. The CDR3 is CASSSDGAGVANTEAFF. CDR3 nucleotides: TGTGCCAGCAGCTCAGACGGGGCAGGGGTGGCGAACACTGAAGCTTTCTTT.

The chain links TRBV5-6 to TRBJ2-5; no clear D. The CDR3 has 13 amino acids. Trimming left V 0 bases short and J 2 bases short, with 5 bases between. Germline V CDR1 and CDR2: SGHDT, YYEEEE. DNA for the CDR3: TGTGCCAGCAGCTTGGGAGTTCAAGAGACCCAGTACTTC. Encoded protein: CASSLGVQETQYF.

This clone was recorded only once. The chain uses TRBV12-1 and TRBJ2-7; TRBD1 reflects the table's D call only, with no check against the DNA. TRBV12-1 is annotated as a pseudogene. The CDR3 runs 15 residues. As DNA, the CDR3 is TGTGCCAGCAGATTTACCGGGACAGGGGGCAACGAGCAGTACTTC. Its translation is CASRFTGTGGNEQYF.

CDR3 sequence (DNA): TGTGCCAGCAGCTTGGAACTCTTCCCCAGGAATCAAGAGACCCAGTACTTC. Protein product: CASSLELFPRNQETQYF. V usage is TRBV5-6 and J usage is TRBJ2-5; no reliable D call. CDR1 and CDR2 (germline): SGHDT, YYEEEE. V lost 0 bases and J 2 bases, leaving 17 bases between the germline ends. The CDR3 consists of 17 residues.

This clone was seen only a few times. The chain links TRBV5-1 to TRBJ1-2, with D perhaps matching TRBD1 (5 bases). V lost 3 bases, J lost 2 bases, and 11 bases lay in between. Per germline, CDR1 SGHRS and CDR2 YFSETQ. The CDR3 loop spans 14 amino acids. The CDR3 DNA follows: TGCGCCAGCAGCTCGACAGCACTAAACTATGGCTACACCTTC. Protein sequence: CASSSTALNYGYTF. Full variable domain (rest looked up from reference TRBV5-1 and TRBJ1-2): KAGVTQTPRYLIKTRGQQVTLSCSPISGHRSVSWYQQTPGQGLQFLFEYFSETQRNKGNFPGRFSGRQFSNSRSEMNVSTLELGDSALYLCASSSTALNYGYTFGSGTRLTVV.

This clone was counted once. V usage is TRBV7-9 and J usage is TRBJ1-5; D uncertain. CDR1 and CDR2 from the germline V gene are SEHNR and FQNEAQ (reference sequence). The CDR3 covers 15 residues. The ends were cut back, 4 bases at V and 9 bases at J, with 19 bases in the middle. The DNA of the CDR3 is TGTGCCAGCAGCTCGAGGCCCTGTGGCCACTGGCCCCAGCATTTT. Translating gives CASSSRPCGHWPQHF.

This chain links TRBV5-1 with TRBJ2-5; TRBD2 aligns across 12 bases. J was trimmed by 5 bases and V by 4 bases; bases with no gene match: 9. The CDR3 extends over 16 amino acids. In germline, CDR1 is SGHRS, CDR2 YFSETQ. CDR3 sequence: CASSHRLAGVNETQYF. The CDR3 DNA reads as TGCGCCAGCAGCCACAGACTAGCGGGAGTGAATGAGACCCAGTACTTC.

V and J are TRBV27 and TRBJ2-1; the match to TRBD2 covers 14 bases. The CDR3 sequence is 14 residues long. Trimming cost V 3 bases and J 15 bases; bases outside gene matches: 7. CDR1 is MNHEY, CDR2 SMNVEV, per germline (reference sequence). CDR3 amino acids: CASSFSGLAGVWFF. DNA for the CDR3: TGTGCCAGCAGTTTCTCGGGACTAGCGGGAGTGTGGTTCTTC.

The sample holds a few counts of this clone. The CDR3 DNA follows: TGTGCCAGCAGTGTCGGGACATGGAACGAGCAGTACTTC. Translating gives CASSVGTWNEQYF. The gene calls are TRBV6-1 and TRBJ2-7, with a weak D call TRBD1 (6 bases). Per germline, CDR1 MNHNS and CDR2 SASEGT. The CDR3 consists of 13 residues. V lost 4 bases to trimming and J lost 5 bases, with 12 bases between them.